Listed below are T cell receptor beta chains from one sample, sequenced in a study of control samples from healthy donors and cancer patients. Clones were read by immunoSEQ multiplex PCR, and TCRdb kept only the in-frame ones, dropping some. The sample holds fewer than 130,000 clones, around 87% seen once. Sequencing input: PBMCs. These receptors all stem from a woman aged 60-75 years with lung cancer. The CDR3 runs from the conserved cysteine through the conserved F or W. The D gene is left open where the match is weak. Size is stated for part of the rows, as once, few or many counts, or as a class when the clone is expanded.

J gene: TRBJ2-1
D gene: NA
V gene: TRBV5-8
clone size: NA
CDR3 protein: CASSLGTGEQFF
CDR3 DNA: TGTGCCAGCAGCTTGGGGACGGGTGAGCAGTTCTTC

J gene: TRBJ2-5
D gene: NA
V gene: TRBV19
clone size: NA
CDR3 protein: CASSIDLPGTETQYF
CDR3 DNA: TGTGCCAGTAGTATAGATCTTCCGGGCACGGAGACCCAGTACTTC

J gene: TRBJ2-4
D gene: NA
V gene: TRBV6-6
clone size: NA
CDR3 protein: CASSPRTEGPAKNIQYF
CDR3 DNA: TGTGCCAGCAGTCCTCGGACAGAAGGCCCAGCCAAAAACATTCAGTACTTC

J gene: TRBJ1-2
D gene: TRBD1
V gene: TRBV28
clone size: NA
CDR3 protein: CASSLARDRARGYTF
CDR3 DNA: TGTGCCAGCAGTTTAGCAAGGGACAGGGCTAGGGGCTACACCTTC

J gene: TRBJ2-1
D gene: TRBD2
V gene: TRBV27
clone size: NA
CDR3 protein: CATAILAGVGYNEQFF
CDR3 DNA: TGTGCCACCGCAATTCTAGCGGGAGTGGGTTACAATGAGCAGTTCTTC

J gene: TRBJ2-7
D gene: NA
V gene: TRBV30
clone size: once
CDR3 protein: CAWRKPGTYEQYF
CDR3 DNA: TGTGCCTGGAGAAAGCCTGGAACTTACGAGCAGTACTTC

J gene: TRBJ2-3
D gene: NA
V gene: TRBV6-1
clone size: once
CDR3 protein: CASSEQGEADTQYF
CDR3 DNA: TGTGCCAGCAGTGAACAGGGGGAGGCAGATACGCAGTATTTT

J gene: TRBJ1-4
D gene: TRBD1
V gene: TRBV5-1
clone size: once
CDR3 protein: CASSLENGGQVNEKLFF
CDR3 DNA: TGCGCCAGCAGCTTAGAAAATGGGGGACAGGTTAATGAAAAACTGTTTTTT

J gene: TRBJ1-2
D gene: NA
V gene: TRBV14
clone size: NA
CDR3 protein: CASSQNPTVNYGYTF
CDR3 DNA: TGTGCCAGCAGCCAAAACCCGACAGTCAACTATGGCTACACCTTC

J gene: TRBJ2-7
D gene: NA
V gene: TRBV12-1
clone size: NA
CDR3 protein: CASSPHEQYF
CDR3 DNA: TGTGCCAGCAGCCCCCACGAGCAGTACTTC

J gene: TRBJ2-7
D gene: TRBD1
V gene: TRBV30
clone size: NA
CDR3 protein: CAWSGGTGGQVQYF
CDR3 DNA: TGTGCCTGGAGTGGAGGGACAGGGGGCCAGGTGCAGTACTTC

J gene: TRBJ2-3
D gene: NA
V gene: TRBV6-5
clone size: NA
CDR3 protein: CATRGLADYTQYF
CDR3 DNA: TGTGCCACCAGGGGGCTAGCGGACTATACGCAGTATTTT

J gene: TRBJ2-7
D gene: NA
V gene: TRBV10-3
clone size: few
CDR3 protein: CAISVDSFYEQYF
CDR3 DNA: TGTGCCATCAGTGTGGACAGCTTCTACGAGCAGTACTTC

J gene: TRBJ2-7
D gene: TRBD2
V gene: TRBV28
clone size: NA
CDR3 protein: CASSPTSGRYYEQYF
CDR3 DNA: TGTGCCAGCAGTCCTACTAGCGGGAGGTATTACGAGCAGTACTTC

J gene: TRBJ1-1
D gene: TRBD1
V gene: TRBV6-5
clone size: NA
CDR3 protein: CASSPRQGFYTEAFF
CDR3 DNA: TGTGCCAGCAGTCCTCGACAGGGCTTCTACACTGAAGCTTTCTTT

J gene: TRBJ2-5
D gene: NA
V gene: TRBV6-1
clone size: NA
CDR3 protein: CASSDPGETQYF
CDR3 DNA: TGTGCCAGCAGTGACCCAGGGGAGACCCAGTACTTC

J gene: TRBJ1-4
D gene: NA
V gene: TRBV5-1
clone size: NA
CDR3 protein: CASSLVTGHDEKLFF
CDR3 DNA: TGCGCCAGCAGCTTGGTTACAGGCCACGACGAAAAACTGTTTTTT